The 30 T cell receptor beta chains given below trace back to one sample, sequenced in a study of T-cell reconstitution after alpha-beta-depleted transplantation in children. Unique molecular identifiers featured in how the TCRbeta library was prepared. From the PCR reads, TCRdb called clonotypes with MiXCR, one entry per CDR3 protein. This repertoire shows about a million distinct CDR3 sequences, about 26% found once; its top ten account for under 30%. The sample here was PBMCs, mostly from graft donor cells, taken 360 days after TCRalphabeta/CD19-depleted stem cell transplant. The receptors were gathered from a boy younger than two who had a stem cell transplant for SCID, so the T cells may come from the graft donor.

This clonotype was counted once. The chain carries TRBV7-2 and TRBJ2-4; 10 bases are shared with TRBD1. The CDR3 totals 16 residues. After removal of 5 bases from V and 2 bases from J, the junction contained 6 bases not matched to a gene. From germline, CDR1 is SGHTA and CDR2 FQGNSA. CDR3 loop: CASSRDRGATKNIQYF. The CDR3 nucleotides are TGTGCCAGCAGCCGGGACAGGGGTGCAACCAAAAACATTCAGTACTTC.

This clonotype turned up a few times. The genes are TRBV12-3 or TRBV12-4 and TRBJ1-1, with a possible D match to TRBD1 (6 bases). The CDR3 has 14 amino acids. Trimming left V 6 bases short and J 4 bases short, with 15 bases between. The CDR3 here is CASRVQGVATEAFF. The CDR3 DNA reads TGTGCCAGCAGGGTACAGGGTGTGGCCACTGAAGCTTTCTTT.

This clonotype was observed many times. The gene calls are TRBV18 and TRBJ2-3; 8 bases are a match to TRBD1. V lost 4 bases to trimming and J lost 0 bases; unmatched junction nucleotides: 3. The CDR3 length is 15 residues. CDR1 is KGHSH, CDR2 LQKENI, per germline. DNA for the CDR3: TGTGCCAGCTCACTGACAGGGGCGAGCACAGATACGCAGTATTTT. It yields the protein CASSLTGASTDTQYF.

This chain connects TRBV27 to TRBJ2-3, with 7 bases matching TRBD2. CDR1 and CDR2 (germline): MNHEY, SMNVEV (reference sequence). The CDR3 is 15 amino acids. Trimming removed 2 bases from V and 5 bases from J; junction bases left unmatched: 7. The CDR3 DNA is TGTGCCAGCAGTTTAGGGGTTGCTAGCGGAGATACGCAGTATTTT. Translation gives CASSLGVASGDTQYF.

This clonotype was counted ten times or more. V is TRBV7-9 and J is TRBJ1-3; D is undetermined. Germline V gene sequence: CDR1 SEHNR, CDR2 FQNEAQ (reference sequence). This CDR3 is built from 13 residues. V was cut by 1 base and J by 2 bases, with 3 bases left in between. The CDR3, as DNA: TGTGCCAGCAGCTTAGACCCTGGAAACACCATATATTTT. It translates to CASSLDPGNTIYF.

The chain joins TRBV18 to TRBJ1-5, with TRBD1 identical over 12 bases. Germline assignment: CDR1 KGHSH and CDR2 LQKENI. The CDR3 sequence is 15 residues long. The V and J ends lost 4 bases and 6 bases, in that order; junction bases with no gene match: 4. The DNA of the CDR3 is TGTGCCAGCTCACTCGGGACAGGGGGCCCTCAGCCCCAGCATTTT. Translated: CASSLGTGGPQPQHF. Looking up the rest from reference TRBV18 and TRBJ1-5 gives the full variable domain: NAGVMQNPRHLVRRRGQEARLRCSPMKGHSHVYWYRQLPEEGLKFMVYLQKENIIDESGMPKERFSAEFPKEGPSILRIQQVVRGDSAAYFCASSLGTGGPQPQHFGDGTRLSIL.

This clonotype was detected only a few times. V usage is TRBV5-1 and J usage is TRBJ2-2, with unresolved D. Germline V lookup: CDR1 SGHRS, CDR2 YFSETQ. V lost 0 bases, J lost 6 bases, and 9 bases lay in between. The CDR3 totals 14 residues. The CDR3 loop reads CASSLAWAAGELFF. In DNA, the CDR3 is TGCGCCAGCAGCTTGGCTTGGGCGGCCGGGGAGCTGTTTTTT.

This clonotype was picked up a small number of times. The rearrangement joins TRBV10-1 to TRBJ2-7, with 7 positions matching TRBD1. Trimming at V came to 8 bases and at J to 4 bases, leaving 5 bases not matched to a gene. The CDR3 spans 12 residues. Per the germline V gene, CDR1 is WNHNN and CDR2 is SYGVQD (reference sequence). CDR3 sequence: CASPRTGYEQYF. The CDR3 nucleotides read TGCGCCAGCCCGAGGACAGGATACGAGCAGTACTTC.

V and J are TRBV11-2 and TRBJ2-7; TRBD2 matches 8 bases. J was trimmed by 2 bases and V by 1 base; bases with no gene match: 4. The CDR3 is made up of 15 amino acids. CDR1 and CDR2 (germline): SGHAT, FQNNGV. The CDR3 nucleotides read TGTGCCAGCAGCTTAGGGCCGGGACTAGCCTACGAGCAGTACTTC. Protein sequence: CASSLGPGLAYEQYF.

The chain's CDR3 is CASSLPPFRDQPQHF. The DNA for the CDR3 is TGTGCCAGCAGCTTGCCCCCATTCAGGGATCAGCCCCAGCATTTT. The chain employs TRBV5-5 and TRBJ1-5; maybe TRBD1 (5 bases). This CDR3 comprises 15 residues. The germline V gene encodes CDR1 SGHKS and CDR2 YYEKEE (reference sequence). Trimming cost V 1 base and J 5 bases, with 13 bases left between them.

This chain joins TRBV5-1 and TRBJ1-1; D perhaps matches TRBD1 (6 bases). The length of the CDR3 is 14 residues. CDR1 SGHRS and CDR2 YFSETQ come from the germline V gene. Trimming took off 4 bases at V and 2 bases at J, with 12 bases between the two ends. DNA of the CDR3: TGCGCCAGCAGCATAACAGGGCTCAACACTGAAGCTTTCTTT. Protein product: CASSITGLNTEAFF.

This clonotype occurred a few times. V gene TRBV3-1 combines with J gene TRBJ1-1, with TRBD1 matching 7 bases. The germline CDR1 and CDR2 sequences are LGHDT and YNNKEL (reference sequence). Trimming removed 7 bases from V and 2 bases from J; junction bases left unmatched: 7. The CDR3 runs to 14 residues. The CDR3 nucleotides read TGTGCCAGCACCAAGACAGGGTATAACACTGAAGCTTTCTTT. Protein sequence: CASTKTGYNTEAFF.

V gene TRBV20-1 combines with J gene TRBJ2-2; 7 bases align to TRBD1. The CDR3 is 15 amino acids. Germline V gene lookup returns CDR1 DFQATT and CDR2 SNEGSKA (reference sequence). Trimming at V came to 4 bases and at J to 1 base, leaving 6 bases not matched to a gene. The CDR3 DNA reads TGCAGTGCTATCCCCGACAGGGAGAACACCGGGGAGCTGTTTTTT. It codes for CSAIPDRENTGELFF.

This clonotype was seen only a few times. The rearrangement joins TRBV29-1 to TRBJ1-5; 11 positions agree with TRBD1. Germline values: CDR1 SQVTM, CDR2 ANQGSEA. This CDR3 is 16 amino acids long. The J segment lost 8 bases and the V segment lost 6 bases, leaving 15 bases of the junction unmatched. The CDR3 sequence is CSVAAGDRGSFEPQHF. CDR3 in DNA: TGCAGCGTCGCGGCGGGGGACAGGGGGTCTTTTGAGCCCCAGCATTTT.

This chain links TRBV6-1 with TRBJ2-7; 9 bases match TRBD1. V shed 4 bases and J 3 bases; nucleotides not matched to a gene: 7. CDR3 length equals 15 residues. Germline V CDR1 and CDR2: MNHNS, SASEGT. The CDR3 coding sequence is TGTGCCAGCAGTGTGCCGGGACAGGGAGGCTACGAGCAGTACTTC. The encoded protein is CASSVPGQGGYEQYF.

V gene TRBV27 combines with J gene TRBJ2-2; D not resolved. Trimming took off 4 bases at V and 7 bases at J, with 10 bases between the two ends. CDR1 and CDR2 from the germline V gene are MNHEY and SMNVEV (reference sequence). The CDR3 consists of 13 residues. CDR3 loop: CASSSPTRGELFF. In nucleotides, the CDR3 is TGTGCCAGCAGTTCCCCGACGCGCGGGGAGCTGTTTTTT.

The rearrangement uses TRBV12-3 or TRBV12-4 and TRBJ2-5; 10 nucleotides align to TRBD2. The V gene end was trimmed by 3 bases and the J gene end by 4 bases; junction bases not matched to a gene: 8. This CDR3 has 16 amino acids. The CDR3 DNA is TGTGCCAGCAGTTTGGCCAGCGGGGGGGCGCGAGAGACCCAGTACTTC. Amino acid sequence: CASSLASGGARETQYF.

V is TRBV9 and J is TRBJ2-1, with a possible D match to TRBD2 (5 bases). The CDR3 is 18 residues long. Trimming took 0 bases from V and 0 from J, leaving 16 bases between them. The germline V gene has CDR1 SGDLS and CDR2 YYNGEE. CDR3 DNA sequence: TGTGCCAGCAGCGTAGACCCCCCCACTGAGGGCTCCTACAATGAGCAGTTCTTC. Translated: CASSVDPPTEGSYNEQFF. Supplemented by reference TRBV9 and TRBJ2-1, the full variable domain reads DSGVTQTPKHLITATGQRVTLRCSPRSGDLSVYWYQQSLDQGLQFLIQYYNGEERAKGNILERFSAQQFPDLHSELNLSSLELGDSALYFCASSVDPPTEGSYNEQFFGPGTRLTVL.

The chain uses TRBV20-1 and TRBJ1-2; 9 bases fit TRBD1. The CDR3 is made up of 13 amino acids. J lost 3 bases, V lost 6 bases, and 5 bases had no gene match. Germline assignment: CDR1 DFQATT and CDR2 SNEGSKA (reference sequence). The CDR3 loop is CSARGQGDYGYTF. DNA of the CDR3: TGCAGTGCCCGGGGACAGGGAGACTATGGCTACACCTTC.

A word on this clonotype: Its ends do not fully match the called genes, so a read error is possible. The chain links TRBV7-9 to TRBJ1-2; D perhaps matches TRBD1 (6 bases). The germline V gene has CDR1 SEHNR and CDR2 FQNEAQ (reference sequence). The CDR3 consists of 15 residues. CDR3 residues: CASSPAGGASYGCTF. The DNA of the CDR3 is TGTGCCAGCAGCCCCGCGGGGGGCGCGTCCTATGGCTGCACCTTC.

The chain is built from TRBV25-1 and TRBJ2-5; no clear D. There are 14 residues in the CDR3. CDR1 is MGHDK and CDR2 is SYGVNS in the germline V gene. V dropped 2 bases and J dropped 9 bases, with 16 bases sitting between them. The chain's CDR3 is CASSEGFRVMAQYF. CDR3 nucleotide sequence: TGTGCCAGCAGTGAAGGGTTTCGGGTGATGGCCCAGTACTTC.

For the CDR3, the DNA is TGTGCCAGCAGTTACGAAGCGGACTGGTTGAGCACAGATACGCAGTATTTT. The encoded protein is CASSYEADWLSTDTQYF. The genes are TRBV6-5 and TRBJ2-3, with D maybe TRBD2 (5 bases). V was clipped by 2 bases and J by 0 bases, with 15 bases between them. CDR1 and CDR2 (germline): MNHEY, SVGAGI. The CDR3 contains 17 residues.

V usage is TRBV12-3 or TRBV12-4 and J usage is TRBJ1-1; TRBD1 might be the D (5 bases). The CDR3 runs to 14 residues. V lost 5 bases to trimming and J lost 11 bases, with 21 bases between them. CDR3 region: CASSPSGGGFTAFF. The CDR3, as DNA: TGTGCCAGCAGTCCCAGCGGGGGAGGGTTCACGGCTTTCTTT.

This clonotype came up a few times. The chain is built from TRBV12-3 or TRBV12-4 and TRBJ2-7, with D possibly being TRBD1 (6 bases). There are 14 residues in the CDR3. Deletions cut 2 bases from V and 4 bases from J, with 12 bases between. The CDR3 DNA sequence: TGTGCCAGCAGTTTAAGGGGCAGGGGATACGAGCAGTACTTC. Translated, it gives CASSLRGRGYEQYF.

The V call is TRBV5-1, the J call TRBJ2-3; the D call may be TRBD1 or TRBD2 (5 bases each). From germline, CDR1 is SGHRS and CDR2 YFSETQ. CDR3 size: 14 residues. V gave up 0 bases and J gave up 7 bases, with 12 bases separating them. The CDR3 DNA reads TGCGCCAGCAGCTTGGAGGGCAGGGAGTATACGCAGTATTTT. Residues: CASSLEGREYTQYF.

The chain links TRBV11-2 to TRBJ2-7; possible D gene TRBD1, 5 bases. Germline CDR1 is SGHAT and CDR2 is FQNNGV. V lost 8 bases, J lost 3 bases, and 17 bases lay in between. The length of the CDR3 is 14 residues. The CDR3 protein is CASLGHPRYYEQYF. The CDR3, as DNA: TGTGCCAGCTTGGGGCACCCCAGGTACTACGAGCAGTACTTC.

V usage is TRBV20-1 and J usage is TRBJ1-4; possibly TRBD1 for D (5 bases). CDR1 DFQATT and CDR2 SNEGSKA come from the germline V gene (reference sequence). V lost 6 bases and J 6 bases, leaving 11 bases between the germline ends. The CDR3 loop spans 12 amino acids. CDR3 DNA sequence: TGCAGTGCCCGGGGGAGGCATGAAAAACTGTTTTTT. Encoded protein: CSARGRHEKLFF.

This clonotype was detected a few times. The chain uses TRBV28 and TRBJ2-3, with D unclear. The V end was cut by 5 bases, the J end by 6 bases, with 6 bases between. The length of the CDR3 is 11 residues. CDR1 MDHEN and CDR2 SYDVKM come from the germline V gene. This CDR3 is CASSAEDTQYF. The CDR3 DNA is TGTGCCAGCAGTGCGGAGGATACGCAGTATTTT.

This clonotype was found a few times. This chain joins TRBV20-1 and TRBJ2-5; 8 positions match TRBD2. The CDR3 runs to 20 residues. Germline V gene sequence: CDR1 DFQATT, CDR2 SNEGSKA (reference sequence). The V segment lost 1 base and the J segment 3 bases; nucleotides outside the gene matches: 22. CDR3 DNA: TGCAGTGCTAGAGGGGTGGGGAAAAAAGTACTAGCGGTGAAGGAAGAGACCCAGTACTTC. Translating it yields CSARGVGKKVLAVKEETQYF.

This clonotype occurred a few times. One end of the junction varies from germline; a read error may be responsible. The chain carries TRBV6-1 and TRBJ2-7; 7 bases are a match to TRBD1. Germline V gene sequence: CDR1 MNHNS, CDR2 SASEGT. The CDR3 spans 14 residues. The CDR3, as DNA: TGTGCCAGCAGCGAAGGACAGGTAGTTTACGAGCAGTACTTC. This encodes CASSEGQVVYEQYF.